This T cell receptor beta chain was found in a study of T-cell memory formation after mild COVID-19. TCRdb ran MiXCR on the 5' RACE reads and lists one entry per CDR3 protein. The table shows around 250,000 distinct CDR3 sequences, with 15% to 20% occurring only once. V trimming: 5 bases; J trimming: 4 bases; junction bases outside the gene matches: 10. In germline, CDR1 is DFQATT, CDR2 SNEGSKA (reference sequence). The CDR3 totals 14 residues. In this sample, this clonotype turned up many times. The sample consisted of PBMCs or a T cell subset sorted from them (not recorded which). The receptor was isolated from a man aged 18 to 30 who had mild COVID-19 (a few samples of this study predate the infection). Cell type and time point are not known. The chain employs TRBV20-1 and TRBJ2-7, with TRBD2 identical over 8 bases. The CDR3 region has the DNA TGCAGTGCTCGTAGAAGCGGGGGAGATTACGAGCAGTACGTC. Amino acid sequence: CSARRSGGDYEQYV.